This T cell receptor beta chain stems from a study of identical twins. The study, taken as a whole, reports: Researchers caution that invariant MAIT and iNKT cells could partly confound zero-insertion analyses. Conclusions relied on cross-sectional statistical analysis, not following the same donors.

The CDR3 covers 17 residues. The V segment lost 4 bases and the J segment 0 bases; nucleotides outside the gene matches: 5. Germline V gene lookup returns CDR1 SGHTA and CDR2 FQGNSA. Many counts were recorded for this clonotype. The antigen is not known. A single record per CDR3 protein comes from TCRdb applying MiXCR to the 5' RACE reads. The repertoire holds about 530,000 distinct CDR3 sequences, with approximately 20% as singletons. This sample was also put to use in a study of yellow fever vaccine responses in identical twins.

This TCR was sampled from a young woman in good health. Sequenced sample: CD4+ T cells sorted from blood. The chain carries TRBV7-2 and TRBJ2-6; 8 bases align to TRBD1. CDR3 nucleotides: TGTGCCAGCAGCTCAGGGGGCTACTACTCTGGGGCCAACGTCCTGACTTTC. Protein: CASSSGGYYSGANVLTF.